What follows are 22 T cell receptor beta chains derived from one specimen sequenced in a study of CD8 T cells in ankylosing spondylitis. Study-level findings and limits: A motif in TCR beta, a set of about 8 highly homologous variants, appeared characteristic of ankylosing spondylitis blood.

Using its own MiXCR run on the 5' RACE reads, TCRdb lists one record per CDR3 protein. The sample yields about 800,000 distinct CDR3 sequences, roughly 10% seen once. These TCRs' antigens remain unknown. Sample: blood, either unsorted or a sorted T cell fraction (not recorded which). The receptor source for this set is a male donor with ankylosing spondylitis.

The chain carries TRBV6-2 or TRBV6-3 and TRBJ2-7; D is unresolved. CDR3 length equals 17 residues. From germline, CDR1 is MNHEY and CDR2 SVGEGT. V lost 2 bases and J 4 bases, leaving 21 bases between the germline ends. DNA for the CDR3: TGTGCCAGCAGTTACCTCCGGAAGAGTAGGGTAGTATACGAGCAGTACTTC. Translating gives CASSYLRKSRVVYEQYF.

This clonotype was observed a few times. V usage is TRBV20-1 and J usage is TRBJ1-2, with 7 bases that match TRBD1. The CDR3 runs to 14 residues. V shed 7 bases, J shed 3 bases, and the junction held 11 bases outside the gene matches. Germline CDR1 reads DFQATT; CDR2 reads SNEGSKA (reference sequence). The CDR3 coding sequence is TGCAGTGTTACGACAGGGACGACTGACTATGGCTACACCTTC. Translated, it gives CSVTTGTTDYGYTF.

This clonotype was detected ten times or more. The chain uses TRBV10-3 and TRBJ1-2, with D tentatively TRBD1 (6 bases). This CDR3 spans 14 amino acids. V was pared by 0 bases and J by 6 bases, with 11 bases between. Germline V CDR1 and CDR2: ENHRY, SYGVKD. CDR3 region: CAISESRTVDGYTF. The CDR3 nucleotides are TGTGCCATCAGTGAGTCGAGGACAGTGGATGGCTACACCTTC.

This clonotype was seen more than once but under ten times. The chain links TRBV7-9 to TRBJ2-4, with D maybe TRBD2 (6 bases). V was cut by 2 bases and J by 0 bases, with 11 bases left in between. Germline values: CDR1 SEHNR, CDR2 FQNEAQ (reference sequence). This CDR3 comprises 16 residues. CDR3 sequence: CASSLIPGLAKNIQYF. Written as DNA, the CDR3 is TGTGCCAGCAGCTTAATCCCGGGACTAGCCAAAAACATTCAGTACTTC. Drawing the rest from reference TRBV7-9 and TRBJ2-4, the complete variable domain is DTGVSQNPRHKITKRGQNVTFRCDPISEHNRLYWYRQTLGQGPEFLTYFQNEAQLEKSRLLSDRFSAERPKGSFSTLEIQRTEQGDSAMYLCASSLIPGLAKNIQYFGAGTRLSVL.

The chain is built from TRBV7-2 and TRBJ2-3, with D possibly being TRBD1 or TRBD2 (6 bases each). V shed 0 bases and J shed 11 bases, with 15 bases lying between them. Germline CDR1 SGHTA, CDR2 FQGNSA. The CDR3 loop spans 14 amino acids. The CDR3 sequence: CASSLAPRGAGQYF. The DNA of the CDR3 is TGTGCCAGCAGCTTAGCTCCCAGGGGAGCGGGGCAGTATTTT.

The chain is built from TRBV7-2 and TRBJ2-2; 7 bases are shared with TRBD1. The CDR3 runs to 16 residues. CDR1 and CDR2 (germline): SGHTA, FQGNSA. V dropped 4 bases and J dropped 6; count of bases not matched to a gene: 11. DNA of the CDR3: TGTGCCAGCAGCTCACCGAAGGGGGCGCTTTCCGGGGAGCTGTTTTTT. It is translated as CASSSPKGALSGELFF.

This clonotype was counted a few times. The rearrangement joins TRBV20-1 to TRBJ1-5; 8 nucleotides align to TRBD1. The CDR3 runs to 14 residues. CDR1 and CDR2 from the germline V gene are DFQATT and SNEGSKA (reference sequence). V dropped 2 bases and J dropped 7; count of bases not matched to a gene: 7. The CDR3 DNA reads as TGCAGTGCTAGACCTGGACAGGGCGACCAGCCCCAGCATTTT. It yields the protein CSARPGQGDQPQHF.

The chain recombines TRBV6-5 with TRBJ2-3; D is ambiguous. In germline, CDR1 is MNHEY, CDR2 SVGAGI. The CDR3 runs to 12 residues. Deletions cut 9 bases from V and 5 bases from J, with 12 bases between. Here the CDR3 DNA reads TGTGCCAGGAAAGATCCTAAAGATACGCAGTATTTT. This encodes CARKDPKDTQYF.

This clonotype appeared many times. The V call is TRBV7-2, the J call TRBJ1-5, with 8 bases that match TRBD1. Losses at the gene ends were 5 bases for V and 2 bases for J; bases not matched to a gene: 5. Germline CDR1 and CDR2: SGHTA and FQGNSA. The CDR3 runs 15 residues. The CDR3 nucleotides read TGTGCCAGCAGCCCTGGACAGGGTGGCAATCAGCCCCAGCATTTT. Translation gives CASSPGQGGNQPQHF.

CDR3 sequence: CASSLGGTGPNQPQHF. The CDR3 nucleotides are TGCGCCAGCAGCCTGGGAGGGACAGGACCGAATCAGCCCCAGCATTTT. The V and J genes are TRBV5-1 and TRBJ1-5; the match to TRBD1 covers 8 bases. The germline CDR1 and CDR2 sequences are SGHRS and YFSETQ. V lost 4 bases to trimming and J lost 4 bases; unmatched junction nucleotides: 10. The CDR3 runs to 16 residues.

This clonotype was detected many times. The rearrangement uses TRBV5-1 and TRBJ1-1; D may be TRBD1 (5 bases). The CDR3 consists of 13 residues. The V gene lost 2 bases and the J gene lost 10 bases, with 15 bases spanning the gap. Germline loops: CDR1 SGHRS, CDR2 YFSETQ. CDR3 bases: TGCGCCAGCAGCTTCGACCTAGTGGGGGTAGCTTTCTTT. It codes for CASSFDLVGVAFF. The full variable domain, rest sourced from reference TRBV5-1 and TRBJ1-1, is KAGVTQTPRYLIKTRGQQVTLSCSPISGHRSVSWYQQTPGQGLQFLFEYFSETQRNKGNFPGRFSGRQFSNSRSEMNVSTLELGDSALYLCASSFDLVGVAFFGQGTRLTVV.

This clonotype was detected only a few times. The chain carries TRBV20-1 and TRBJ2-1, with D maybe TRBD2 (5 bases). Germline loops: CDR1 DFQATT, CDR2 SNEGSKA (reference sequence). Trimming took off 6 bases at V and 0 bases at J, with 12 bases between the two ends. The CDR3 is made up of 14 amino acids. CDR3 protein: CSANSARSYNEQFF. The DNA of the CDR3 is TGCAGTGCCAATAGCGCACGCTCCTACAATGAGCAGTTCTTC.

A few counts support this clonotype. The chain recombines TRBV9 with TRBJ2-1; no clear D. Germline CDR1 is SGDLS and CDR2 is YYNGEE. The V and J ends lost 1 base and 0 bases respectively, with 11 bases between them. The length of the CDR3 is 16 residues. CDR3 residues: CASSVSLPSSYNEQFF. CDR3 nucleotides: TGTGCCAGCAGCGTAAGTCTACCGAGCTCCTACAATGAGCAGTTCTTC.

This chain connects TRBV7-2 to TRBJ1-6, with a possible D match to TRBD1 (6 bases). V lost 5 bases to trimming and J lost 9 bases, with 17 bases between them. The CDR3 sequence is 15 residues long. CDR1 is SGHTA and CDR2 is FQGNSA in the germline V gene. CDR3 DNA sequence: TGTGCCAGCAGCATCACCACAGGGTTTAGTTCACCCCTCCACTTT. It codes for CASSITTGFSSPLHF.

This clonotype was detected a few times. The CDR3, as DNA: TGTGCCAGCAGTGTCTTAGGGGGGCTCTACAATGAGCAGTTCTTC. It is translated as CASSVLGGLYNEQFF. The chain uses TRBV12-3 or TRBV12-4 and TRBJ2-1; D might be TRBD1 or TRBD2, each matching 6 bases. The V end was cut by 5 bases, the J end by 3 bases, with 14 bases between. This CDR3 comprises 15 residues.

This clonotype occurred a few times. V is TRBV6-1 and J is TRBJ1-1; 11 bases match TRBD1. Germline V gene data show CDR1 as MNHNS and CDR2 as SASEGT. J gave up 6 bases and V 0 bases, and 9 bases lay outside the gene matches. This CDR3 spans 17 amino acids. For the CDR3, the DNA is TGTGCCAGCAGTGAAGCGTGGCGGGACAGGGGGAGGGCTGAAGCTTTCTTT. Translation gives CASSEAWRDRGRAEAFF.

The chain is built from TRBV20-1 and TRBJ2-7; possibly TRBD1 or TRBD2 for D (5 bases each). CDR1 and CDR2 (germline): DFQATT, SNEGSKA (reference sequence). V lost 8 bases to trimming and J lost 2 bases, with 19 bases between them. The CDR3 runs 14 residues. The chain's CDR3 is CSSQEVTKTYEQYF. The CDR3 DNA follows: TGCAGTTCACAGGAGGTAACTAAAACCTACGAGCAGTACTTC.

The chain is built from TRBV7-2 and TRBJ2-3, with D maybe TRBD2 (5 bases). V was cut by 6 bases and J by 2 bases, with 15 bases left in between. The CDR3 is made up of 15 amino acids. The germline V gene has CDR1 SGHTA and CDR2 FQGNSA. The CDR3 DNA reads TGTGCCAGCAGTAGGAGGCACGTTCTCACAGATACGCAGTATTTT. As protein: CASSRRHVLTDTQYF.

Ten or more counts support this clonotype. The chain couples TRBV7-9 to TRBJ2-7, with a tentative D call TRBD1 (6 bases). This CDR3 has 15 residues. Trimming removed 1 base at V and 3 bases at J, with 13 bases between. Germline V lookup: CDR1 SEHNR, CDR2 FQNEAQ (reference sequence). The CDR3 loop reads CASSLGSDSLYEQYF. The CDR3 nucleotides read TGTGCCAGCAGCTTAGGGTCGGACAGCCTCTACGAGCAGTACTTC.

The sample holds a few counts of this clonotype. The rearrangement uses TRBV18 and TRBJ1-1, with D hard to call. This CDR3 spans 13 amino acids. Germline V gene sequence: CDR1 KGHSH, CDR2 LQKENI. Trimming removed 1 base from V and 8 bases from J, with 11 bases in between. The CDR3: CASSPRVEQEAFF. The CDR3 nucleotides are TGTGCCAGCTCACCACGGGTTGAACAGGAAGCTTTCTTT.

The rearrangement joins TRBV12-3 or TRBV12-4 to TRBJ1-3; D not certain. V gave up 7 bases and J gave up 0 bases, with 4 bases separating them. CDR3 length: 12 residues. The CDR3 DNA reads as TGTGCCAGCACCCCCTCTGGAAACACCATATATTTT. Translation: CASTPSGNTIYF.

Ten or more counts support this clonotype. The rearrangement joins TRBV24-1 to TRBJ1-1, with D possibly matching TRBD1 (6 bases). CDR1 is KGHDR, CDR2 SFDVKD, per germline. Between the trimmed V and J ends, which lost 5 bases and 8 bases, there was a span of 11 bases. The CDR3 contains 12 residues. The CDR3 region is CATSGGGDEAFF. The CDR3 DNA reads TGTGCCACCAGTGGCGGGGGCGACGAAGCTTTCTTT.